This section outlines one TCR beta chain sequence together with its context. Antigen specificity is unknown. The naive CD8 subset, CD45RO-negative cells positively selected for CCR7, excluded terminally differentiated effector memory CD45RA+ cells. This record comes from a study of shared clonotypes between healthy human individuals. Study at large: Three plates each covered CD4 naive and memory; CD8 naive two, CD8 memory one. Whole-study results and caveats: Naive subsets tended to show greater estimated richness than memory subsets. Non-shared clonotypes had lower generation probabilities than clonotypes shared by all four sorted-subset donors.

Every subset had its genomic DNA shared out evenly among several immunoSEQ plates. TCRdb keeps only in-frame clones here, not all; method: immunoSEQ multiplex PCR. The sample yields under 2,000,000 clones, roughly 94% seen once. The CDR3 runs to 14 residues. V was cut by 5 bases and J by 4 bases, with 14 bases left in between. Germline loops: CDR1 SEHNR, CDR2 FQNEAQ (reference sequence). The V and J genes are TRBV7-9 and TRBJ2-5; D may be TRBD1 (5 bases). The TCR sequence derives from a man aged 18 to 30 in good health. Material for sequencing was naive CD8+ T cells sorted from blood. CDR3 region: CASSLRQPVETQYF. CDR3 sequence (DNA): TGTGCCAGCAGCCTCCGACAGCCCGTAGAGACCCAGTACTTC.